The 29 T cell receptor beta chains in this list originate from one sample, sequenced in a study of beta chain features in type 1 diabetes. Of the isolated RNA, all was reverse transcribed, and so the sequenced material was expressed TCRB transcripts. Sequenced by immunoSEQ multiplex PCR; TCRdb stores in-frame clones only, minus some. The table has 150,000 to 170,000 clones, about 7.3% seen once. The sequencing sample was made of central memory CD4+ T cells from blood. The receptors stem from a man aged 18 to 35 in good health.

The chain combines TRBV2 with TRBJ1-2; D not certain. V lost 11 bases, J lost 4 bases, and 8 bases lay in between. The length of the CDR3 is 10 residues. The germline gives CDR1 SNHLY, CDR2 FYNNEI. CDR3 DNA sequence: TGTGCCGCCGGTCGCTATGGCTACACCTTC. This sequence encodes CAAGRYGYTF.

In this sample, this clone turned up many times. The genes are TRBV30 and TRBJ2-4; no reliable D call. Germline V gene data show CDR1 as GTSNPN and CDR2 as SVGIG (reference sequence). V was shortened by 0 bases and J by 13 bases, with 22 bases between the two germline ends. CDR3 length: 15 residues. As DNA, the CDR3 is TGTGCCTGGAGTGTTTCATGGGTTGCGGATTACGGCCAGTACTTC. Encoded protein: CAWSVSWVADYGQYF.

The rearrangement joins TRBV6-6 to TRBJ1-3; 10 bases map to TRBD1. The CDR3 is made up of 16 amino acids. Looked up from germline, CDR1 is MNHNY and CDR2 is SVGAGI (reference sequence). The V gene end was trimmed by 5 bases and the J gene end by 3 bases; junction bases not matched to a gene: 7. The CDR3 sequence: CASSGSDRGHGNTIYF. The CDR3 region has the DNA TGTGCCAGCAGTGGCAGTGACAGGGGGCATGGAAACACCATATATTTT.

There are a few counts of this clone. This rearrangement joins TRBV6-6 to TRBJ2-5; TRBD2 is a possible D gene (6 bases). This CDR3 contains 13 residues. From germline, CDR1 is MNHNY and CDR2 SVGAGI (reference sequence). Trimming stripped 6 bases from V and 5 bases from J, with 13 bases between. CDR3 sequence: CASSWGGVETQYF. CDR3 coding DNA: TGTGCCAGCAGCTGGGGAGGTGTGGAGACCCAGTACTTC.

This clone was seen a few times. The chain combines TRBV20-1 with TRBJ2-1; TRBD2 matches at 9 bases. Germline V gene data show CDR1 as DFQATT and CDR2 as SNEGSKA (reference sequence). Unmatched junction bases numbered 9, after V lost 6 bases and J lost 15 bases. The CDR3 covers 11 residues. The DNA of the CDR3 is TGCAGTGCGGAACTAGCGGGCCTCCGGTTCTTC. Amino acid sequence: CSAELAGLRFF.

In its sample, this clone was seen many times. The V gene is TRBV5-1, the J gene TRBJ2-7; D is perhaps TRBD2 (5 bases). Germline-derived CDR1 and CDR2 are SGHRS and YFSETQ. Trimming left V 1 base short and J 1 base short, with 12 bases between. The CDR3 sequence is 15 residues long. The CDR3 sequence: CASSLTASPSYEQYF. As DNA, the CDR3 is TGCGCCAGCAGCTTGACGGCTAGCCCTTCCTACGAGCAGTACTTC.

A few counts support this clone. The chain employs TRBV5-4 and TRBJ2-2; 13 bases agree with TRBD2. CDR3 length: 16 amino acids. J gave up 4 bases and V 3 bases, and 3 bases lay outside the gene matches. Germline values: CDR1 SGHNT, CDR2 YYREEE (reference sequence). This CDR3 is CASSSGLAGSTGELFF. CDR3 in DNA: TGTGCCAGCAGCTCGGGACTAGCGGGGAGCACCGGGGAGCTGTTTTTT.

This clone was picked up a small number of times. The genes are TRBV15 and TRBJ2-5; no firm D call. Trimming removed 3 bases from V and 0 bases from J, with 8 bases in between. Germline assignment: CDR1 LNHNV and CDR2 YYDKDF (reference sequence). This CDR3 region has 14 residues. The CDR3 sequence: CATSSGPDQETQYF. In nucleotides, the CDR3 is TGTGCCACCAGCAGTGGGCCGGACCAAGAGACCCAGTACTTC.

This chain links TRBV2 with TRBJ1-2; 8 nucleotides match TRBD1. CDR1 is SNHLY and CDR2 is FYNNEI in the germline V gene. The CDR3 sequence is 15 residues long. V lost 0 bases to trimming and J lost 5 bases; unmatched junction nucleotides: 5. CDR3 sequence (DNA): TGTGCCAGCAGTGAAGCGCTAGGACAGGGTTATGGCTACACCTTC. It is translated as CASSEALGQGYGYTF.

A note on this clone: Other DNA sequences of this sample code for an identical CDR3. The chain couples TRBV6-5 to TRBJ2-2, with 7 bases aligning to TRBD1. V lost 6 bases to trimming and J lost 1 base; unmatched junction nucleotides: 2. Germline assignment: CDR1 MNHEY and CDR2 SVGAGI. The CDR3 consists of 14 residues. CDR3 loop: CASSRQGNTGELFF. The CDR3 coding sequence is TGTGCCAGCAGCCGACAGGGGAACACCGGGGAGCTGTTTTTT.

The rearrangement uses TRBV4-3 and TRBJ2-7; possibly TRBD2 for D (6 bases). CDR3 length: 15 amino acids. Germline V CDR1 and CDR2: LGHNA, YSLEER. V was trimmed by 0 bases and J by 4 bases, leaving 13 bases between them. CDR3 DNA sequence: TGCGCCAGCAGCCAAGATACTGCAGGACTATACGAGCAGTACTTC. It codes for CASSQDTAGLYEQYF.

This clone appeared a few times. The V gene is TRBV4-3, the J gene TRBJ2-6; 8 bases map to TRBD1. The CDR3 has 14 residues. Unmatched junction bases numbered 11, after V lost 3 bases and J lost 16 bases. The germline CDR1 and CDR2 sequences are LGHNA and YSLEER. The CDR3 nucleotides read TGCGCCAGCAGCCAGGCTCTGACCCGGGACAGGCTGACTTTC. This translates into CASSQALTRDRLTF.

In its sample, this clone was seen a few times. The chain couples TRBV6-5 to TRBJ2-1, with 7 bases aligning to TRBD1. The CDR3 consists of 15 residues. V lost 5 bases, J lost 1 base, and 5 bases stayed unmatched. Looked up from germline, CDR1 is MNHEY and CDR2 is SVGAGI. The CDR3 spells CASSPRGLSYNEQFF. The CDR3 DNA follows: TGTGCCAGCAGTCCCAGGGGGTTATCCTACAATGAGCAGTTCTTC.

There are a few counts of this clone. The genes are TRBV30 and TRBJ2-1; D is ambiguous. The CDR3 is 12 residues long. Trimming stripped 3 bases from V and 8 bases from J, with 11 bases between. Germline V lookup: CDR1 GTSNPN, CDR2 SVGIG (reference sequence). The CDR3 loop reads CAWRSSPDEQFF. The CDR3 region has the DNA TGTGCCTGGAGGTCCTCCCCGGATGAGCAGTTCTTC.

The V gene is TRBV7-2, the J gene TRBJ2-5; 8 bases agree with TRBD1. The junction had 0 bases not matched to a gene; V was cut back by 1 base and J by 5 bases. Germline V gives CDR1 SGHTA, CDR2 FQGNSA. This CDR3 is built from 13 residues. In DNA, the CDR3 is TGTGCCAGCAGCTTAGGGGACAGGGAGACCCAGTACTTC. Protein sequence: CASSLGDRETQYF.

The chain joins TRBV2 to TRBJ2-5; 7 nucleotides line up with TRBD1. Germline V gives CDR1 SNHLY, CDR2 FYNNEI. The CDR3 has 14 residues. The ends lost 6 bases at V and 5 bases at J; junction bases unmatched: 9. The CDR3 nucleotides are TGTGCCAGCAGGAAACCCTCACAGGGGGAGACCCAGTACTTC. Its protein is CASRKPSQGETQYF.

This clone has more than one count but fewer than ten. The V gene is TRBV27, the J gene TRBJ2-1; a possible D gene is TRBD1 (5 bases). The CDR3 extends over 12 amino acids. The germline gives CDR1 MNHEY, CDR2 SMNVEV (reference sequence). The V end was cut by 9 bases, the J end by 5 bases, with 11 bases between. The CDR3 loop is CASRTSHNEQFF. The CDR3 DNA follows: TGTGCCAGTAGGACATCTCACAATGAGCAGTTCTTC.

The CDR3 loop is CASSFPDTGANYGYTF. The CDR3 bases are TGTGCCAGCAGCTTCCCCGACACTGGTGCTAACTATGGCTACACCTTC. This sequence joins TRBV5-6 and TRBJ1-2; D is unresolved. Trimming took 2 bases from V and 0 from J, leaving 14 bases between them. Germline V gives CDR1 SGHDT, CDR2 YYEEEE. This CDR3 spans 16 amino acids.

In this sample, this clone turned up many times. The chain couples TRBV5-4 to TRBJ2-5; D may be TRBD1 (5 bases). The germline CDR1 and CDR2 sequences are SGHNT and YYREEE (reference sequence). The CDR3 has 14 amino acids. Trimming shortened V by 0 bases and J by 5 bases, and 11 bases separated the two germline ends. CDR3 residues: CASSLAGKMETQYF. In DNA form, the CDR3 reads TGTGCCAGCAGCTTGGCAGGGAAAATGGAGACCCAGTACTTC.

This chain uses TRBV5-1 with TRBJ2-7; D is ambiguous. This CDR3 region has 12 residues. The ends were cut back, 3 bases at V and 3 bases at J, with 7 bases in the middle. Germline lookup yields CDR1 SGHRS and CDR2 YFSETQ. The CDR3 spells CASSYQDYEQYF. CDR3 sequence (DNA): TGCGCCAGCAGCTACCAGGACTACGAGCAGTACTTC. Full variable domain (rest looked up from reference TRBV5-1 and TRBJ2-7): KAGVTQTPRYLIKTRGQQVTLSCSPISGHRSVSWYQQTPGQGLQFLFEYFSETQRNKGNFPGRFSGRQFSNSRSEMNVSTLELGDSALYLCASSYQDYEQYFGPGTRLTVT.

This clone was seen at least ten times. V gene TRBV5-5 combines with J gene TRBJ1-5, with 8 bases identical to TRBD1. The trim removed 3 bases at V and 4 bases at J, leaving 6 bases unmatched. Looked up from germline, CDR1 is SGHKS and CDR2 is YYEKEE (reference sequence). This CDR3 is built from 15 residues. The CDR3 bases are TGTGCCAGCAGCTCGGGCAGGGGGCGAAATCAGCCCCAGCATTTT. Protein sequence: CASSSGRGRNQPQHF. Variable domain in full (rest from reference TRBV5-5 and TRBJ1-5): DAGVTQSPTHLIKTRGQQVTLRCSPISGHKSVSWYQQVLGQGPQFIFQYYEKEERGRGNFPDRFSARQFPNYSSELNVNALLLGDSALYLCASSSGRGRNQPQHFGDGTRLSIL.

There are many counts of this clone. The chain carries TRBV14 and TRBJ2-5, with 8 bases matching TRBD1. This CDR3 has 14 residues. V dropped 4 bases and J dropped 2; count of bases not matched to a gene: 3. The germline V gene encodes CDR1 SGHDN and CDR2 FVKESK. CDR3 region: CASSPRTGQETQYF. The CDR3 coding sequence is TGTGCCAGCAGCCCCCGGACAGGGCAAGAGACCCAGTACTTC.

This clone was observed at least ten times. This rearrangement joins TRBV9 to TRBJ2-1; 7 positions match TRBD1. The ends lost 1 base at V and 9 bases at J; junction bases unmatched: 10. This CDR3 contains 15 residues. Germline V gives CDR1 SGDLS, CDR2 YYNGEE. CDR3 loop: CASSVRQGESAEQFF. In DNA form, the CDR3 reads TGTGCCAGCAGCGTAAGGCAGGGGGAGTCGGCTGAGCAGTTCTTC.

This clone was found a few times. The genes are TRBV10-3 and TRBJ2-5; TRBD2 matches at 8 bases. Germline CDR1 and CDR2: ENHRY and SYGVKD. Trimming at V came to 7 bases and at J to 3 bases, leaving 4 bases not matched to a gene. CDR3 length: 13 residues. The CDR3 DNA reads as TGTGCCATCACGGGGGGGATAAAAGAGACCCAGTACTTC. It is translated as CAITGGIKETQYF.

This clone appeared a few times. CDR3: CASSLDGGDYEQYF. CDR3 nucleotides: TGTGCCAGCAGCTTAGATGGGGGGGACTACGAGCAGTACTTC. V and J are TRBV7-6 and TRBJ2-7, with 7 bases lining up with TRBD2. This CDR3 is built from 14 residues. Germline CDR1 and CDR2: SGHVS and FNYEAQ. Trimming cost V 1 base and J 3 bases; bases outside gene matches: 3.

The V call is TRBV5-1, the J call TRBJ2-7; 8 positions agree with TRBD1. This CDR3 contains 15 residues. V dropped 1 base and J dropped 6; count of bases not matched to a gene: 9. CDR1 is SGHRS, CDR2 YFSETQ, per germline. For the CDR3, the DNA is TGCGCCAGCAGCTTGTCTAAGGACAGGGCTTCCGAGCAGTACTTC. It codes for CASSLSKDRASEQYF.

The V gene is TRBV9, the J gene TRBJ1-4; TRBD1 matches at 8 bases. Germline CDR1 is SGDLS and CDR2 is YYNGEE. V shed 4 bases and J 7 bases; nucleotides not matched to a gene: 12. The CDR3 is 16 residues long. The CDR3 nucleotides are TGTGCCAGCAGCCCGGGGGATGCAGGGGGCCGTGAAAAACTGTTTTTT. Residues: CASSPGDAGGREKLFF.

The V and J genes are TRBV18 and TRBJ2-7; D possibly corresponds to TRBD2 (6 bases). The V end was cut by 2 bases, the J end by 4 bases, with 15 bases between. The germline V gene encodes CDR1 KGHSH and CDR2 LQKENI. The CDR3 covers 15 residues. The CDR3 protein is CASSPAGSGRYEQYF. DNA for the CDR3: TGTGCCAGCTCACCAGCCGGGAGTGGCAGATACGAGCAGTACTTC.

This clone was seen a few times. The chain combines TRBV28 with TRBJ1-5; no definite D call. Per the germline V gene, CDR1 is MDHEN and CDR2 is SYDVKM. Between the trimmed V and J ends, which lost 11 bases and 7 bases, there was a span of 15 bases. CDR3 length: 12 amino acids. For the CDR3, the DNA is TGTGCCGTACAGCTAGGGAGGCAGCCCCAGCATTTT. Its translation: CAVQLGRQPQHF.